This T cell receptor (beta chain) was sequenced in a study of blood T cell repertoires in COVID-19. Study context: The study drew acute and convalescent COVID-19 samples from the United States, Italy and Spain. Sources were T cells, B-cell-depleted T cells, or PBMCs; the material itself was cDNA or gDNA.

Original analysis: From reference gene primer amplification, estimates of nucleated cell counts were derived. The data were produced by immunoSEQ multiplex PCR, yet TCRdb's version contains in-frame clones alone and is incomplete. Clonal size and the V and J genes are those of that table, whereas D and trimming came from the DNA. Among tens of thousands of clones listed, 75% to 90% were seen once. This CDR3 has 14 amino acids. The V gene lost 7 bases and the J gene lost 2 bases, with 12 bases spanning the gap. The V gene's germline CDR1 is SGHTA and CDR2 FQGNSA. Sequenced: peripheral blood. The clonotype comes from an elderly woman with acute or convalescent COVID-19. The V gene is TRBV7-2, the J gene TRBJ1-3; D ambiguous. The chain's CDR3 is CASTRTRAGNTIYF. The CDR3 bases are TGTGCCAGCACTCGAACTAGGGCTGGAAACACCATATATTTT. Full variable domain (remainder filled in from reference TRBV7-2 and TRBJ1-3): GAGVSQSPSNKVTEKGKDVELRCDPISGHTALYWYRQSLGQGLEFLIYFQGNSAPDKSGLPSDRFSAERTGGSVSTLTIQRTQQEDSAVYLCASTRTRAGNTIYFGEGSWLTVV.